These T cell receptor beta chains were read from a single sample in a study of shared clonotypes between healthy human individuals. Using immunoSEQ multiplex PCR, the repertoire was profiled, and TCRdb retains in-frame clones only, with some absent. The sample contains around 430,000 clones, 70% to 80% of which appear only once. Sequenced material: PBMCs. The receptors stem from a woman in her thirties or forties in good health. Some clones in this sample may be carry-over from other donors' samples. CDR3s include the opening cysteine and the closing phenylalanine or tryptophan. The D gene is left open where the match is weak. Some rows have no size entry. The others give once, few or many, or a class for an expanded clone.

TRBJ2-1 | NA | TRBV7-5 | NA | TGTGCCAGAAGCCAGACTAGCGGAGTGAACAATGAGCAGTTCTTC | CARSQTSGVNNEQFF
TRBJ1-4 | NA | TRBV2 | NA | TGTGCCAGCAGGGACGACAGTGAAAAACTGTTTTTT | CASRDDSEKLFF
TRBJ2-3 | NA | TRBV29-1 | NA | TGCAGCGGGCAGCCAGACACAGATACGCAGTATTTT | CSGQPDTDTQYF
TRBJ2-1 | NA | TRBV9 | TRBD1 | TGTGCCAGCAGCGCGGACAGGGTCGACAATGAGCAGTTCTTC | CASSADRVDNEQFF
TRBJ2-7 | NA | TRBV29-1 | TRBD2 | TGCAGCGTTGAAGAGAGCGGGGGCTCCTACGAGCAGTACTTC | CSVEESGGSYEQYF
TRBJ1-2 | NA | TRBV19 | NA | TGTGCCAGTAGTCGGGACGCACTCTCGGGAGGCTACACCTTC | CASSRDALSGGYTF
TRBJ2-7 | NA | TRBV6-1 | NA | TGTGCCAGCAGTGAGTTCGGCCCATCCTACGAGCAGTACTTC | CASSEFGPSYEQYF
TRBJ1-1 | NA | TRBV7-2 | NA | TGTGCCAGCAGCTTATTTGGCAGCATGAACACTGAAGCTTTCTTT | CASSLFGSMNTEAFF
TRBJ1-4 | NA | TRBV15 | NA | TGTGCCACCAGCAGAGCCGGGGGTAATGAAAAACTGTTTTTT | CATSRAGGNEKLFF
TRBJ1-5 | NA | TRBV28 | TRBD1 | TGTGCCAGCAGATCCAAGACAGGGTTCGGCAATCAGCCCCAGCATTTT | CASRSKTGFGNQPQHF
TRBJ1-1 | NA | TRBV7-8 | TRBD1 | TGTGCCAGCAGCTTAGAGACAGGGTTATTGAACACTGAAGCTTTCTTT | CASSLETGLLNTEAFF
TRBJ2-1 | once | TRBV9 | TRBD2 | TGTGCCAGCAGCTCCTCAGGACTAGCATACAATGAGCAGTTCTTC | CASSSSGLAYNEQFF
TRBJ2-3 | NA | TRBV18 | NA | TGTGCCAGCTCACCGGTAGGCAGGGCTGGCGCCACAGATACGCAGTATTTT | CASSPVGRAGATDTQYF
TRBJ2-3 | few | TRBV6-4 | TRBD1 | TGTGCCAGCAGTGCCGGGACAGGCTCCACAGATACGCAGTATTTT | CASSAGTGSTDTQYF
TRBJ2-1 | once | TRBV5-6 | TRBD2 | TGTGCCAGCAGCTCAGACCCCGGGGGGACCCATGAGCAGTTCTTC | CASSSDPGGTHEQFF
TRBJ2-2 | NA | TRBV5-6 | NA | TGTGCCAGCAGCCGTCCGGCCGGGGAGCTGTTTTTT | CASSRPAGELFF
TRBJ2-5 | NA | TRBV6-6 | TRBD2 | TGTGCCAGCAGTTCGTCTAGCGGGAGTTCACAAGAGACCCAGTACTTC | CASSSSSGSSQETQYF
TRBJ1-2 | few | TRBV5-1 | TRBD1 | TGCGCCAGCAGCACCGGGACAGGGGGCTCTTATGGCTACACCTTC | CASSTGTGGSYGYTF
TRBJ2-1 | NA | TRBV5-1 | NA | TGCGCCAGCAGCTTGGACGGGGTTGAGCAGTTCTTC | CASSLDGVEQFF
TRBJ1-1 | few | TRBV5-1 | NA | TGCGCCAGCAGCTTGGCCAGCGGGGGTGGTGCTGAAGCTTTCTTT | CASSLASGGGAEAFF
TRBJ1-1 | NA | TRBV27 | NA | TGTGCCAGCAGTTTATTCCCCCGGGGGTTCGTGAACACTGAAGCTTTCTTT | CASSLFPRGFVNTEAFF
TRBJ2-1 | NA | TRBV5-1 | NA | TGCGCCAGCAGCCCCCGCCCCGGGACTCTCAATGAGCAGTTCTTC | CASSPRPGTLNEQFF
TRBJ2-7 | once | TRBV25-1 | TRBD2 | TGTGCCAGCAGTGGAACTAGCGGGAGCTCCTACGAGCAGTACTTC | CASSGTSGSSYEQYF
TRBJ1-4 | NA | TRBV18 | NA | TGTGCCAGCTCAACATGGGGACAAAGTGAAAAACTGTTTTTT | CASSTWGQSEKLFF
TRBJ2-3 | NA | TRBV30 | NA | TGTGCCTGGAGTGCCCTGACAGATACGCAGTATTTT | CAWSALTDTQYF
TRBJ2-5 | NA | TRBV7-2 | NA | TGTGCCAGCAGCCCCCCCCAAGAGACCCAGTACTTC | CASSPPQETQYF
TRBJ2-5 | NA | TRBV5-1 | NA | TGCGCCAGCAGCTCGGGAACATTCCAAGAGACCCAGTACTTC | CASSSGTFQETQYF
TRBJ2-3 | NA | TRBV5-1 | TRBD1 | TGCGCCAGCAGCTTGGAGGGGGCAAGAACAGATACGCAGTATTTT | CASSLEGARTDTQYF
TRBJ2-7 | NA | TRBV11-2 | NA | TGTGCCAGCAGCCCTGATTACGGAGAGCAGTACTTC | CASSPDYGEQYF
TRBJ2-7 | NA | TRBV2 | TRBD2 | TGTGCCAGCAGGAAGGACAGCGGGAGTACCATCGAGCAGTACTTC | CASRKDSGSTIEQYF
TRBJ1-5 | few | TRBV30 | TRBD1 | TGTGCCTGGAGGGAAGGGGGAAAGGGGGCACATCAGCCCCAGCATTTT | CAWREGGKGAHQPQHF
TRBJ2-3 | NA | TRBV14 | TRBD2 | TGTGCCAGCAGCCAAGCGGGAGGGCCGGGGGATACGCAGTATTTT | CASSQAGGPGDTQYF
TRBJ2-5 | NA | TRBV7-6 | NA | TGTGCCAGCAGCCCAAGGGGATTAGGGTTCCAGACCCAGTACTTC | CASSPRGLGFQTQYF
TRBJ2-7 | few | TRBV28 | TRBD2 | TGTGCCAGCAGTTCATTGGGACTAGCGTTTAACGAGCAGTACTTC | CASSSLGLAFNEQYF
TRBJ1-1 | NA | TRBV7-8 | NA | TGTGCCAGCAGCTTAGTGGAGGGAGGCACTGAAGCTTTCTTT | CASSLVEGGTEAFF
TRBJ2-3 | NA | TRBV4-1 | NA | TGCGCCAGCAGCCAAGATGTACCAGGGCCAACTGGGGTAGATACGCAGTATTTT | CASSQDVPGPTGVDTQYF
TRBJ1-2 | NA | TRBV5-1 | NA | TGCGCCAGCAGCTTGCTAGGGGAGAACTATGGCTACACCTTC | CASSLLGENYGYTF
TRBJ2-1 | NA | TRBV14 | NA | TGTGCCAGCAGCCAAGATGTCAGGGGGGTGGGCTCCTACAATGAGCAGTTCTTC | CASSQDVRGVGSYNEQFF
TRBJ2-2 | NA | TRBV6-1 | TRBD1 | TGTGCCAGCAGTGCCCAGGGGGCGGTGGGGACCGGGGAGCTGTTTTTT | CASSAQGAVGTGELFF